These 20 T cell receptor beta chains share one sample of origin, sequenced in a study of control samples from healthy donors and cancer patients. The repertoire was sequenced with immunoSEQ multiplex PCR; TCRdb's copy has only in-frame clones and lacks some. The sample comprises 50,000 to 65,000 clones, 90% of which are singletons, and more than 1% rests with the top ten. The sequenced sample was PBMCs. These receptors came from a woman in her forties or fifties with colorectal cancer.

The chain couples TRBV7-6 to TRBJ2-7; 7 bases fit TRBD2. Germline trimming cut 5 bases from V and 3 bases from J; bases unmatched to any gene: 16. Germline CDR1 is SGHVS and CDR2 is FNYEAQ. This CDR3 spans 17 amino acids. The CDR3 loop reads CASSPPLAVLVYYEQYF. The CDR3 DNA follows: TGTGCCAGCAGCCCTCCCCTAGCGGTCCTAGTATACTACGAGCAGTACTTC.

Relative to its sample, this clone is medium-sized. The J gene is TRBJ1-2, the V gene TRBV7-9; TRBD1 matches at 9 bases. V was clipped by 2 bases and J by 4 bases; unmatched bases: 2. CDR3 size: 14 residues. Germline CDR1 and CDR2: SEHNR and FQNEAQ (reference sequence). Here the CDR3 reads CASSLTGGGYGYTF. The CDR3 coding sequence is TGTGCCAGCAGCTTAACAGGGGGCGGCTATGGCTACACCTTC.

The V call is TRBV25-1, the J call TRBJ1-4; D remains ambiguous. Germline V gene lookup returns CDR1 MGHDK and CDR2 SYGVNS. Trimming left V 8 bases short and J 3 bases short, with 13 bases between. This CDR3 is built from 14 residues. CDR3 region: CASYSGRSNEKLFF. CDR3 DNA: TGTGCCAGCTACTCGGGGAGGTCTAATGAAAAACTGTTTTTT.

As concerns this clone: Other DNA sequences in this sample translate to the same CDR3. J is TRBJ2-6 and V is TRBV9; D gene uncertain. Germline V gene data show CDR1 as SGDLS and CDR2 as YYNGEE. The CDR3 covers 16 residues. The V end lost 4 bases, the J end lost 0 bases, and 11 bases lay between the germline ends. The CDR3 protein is CASSPNPGSGANVLTF. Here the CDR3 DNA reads TGTGCCAGCAGCCCCAACCCTGGCTCTGGGGCCAACGTCCTGACTTTC.

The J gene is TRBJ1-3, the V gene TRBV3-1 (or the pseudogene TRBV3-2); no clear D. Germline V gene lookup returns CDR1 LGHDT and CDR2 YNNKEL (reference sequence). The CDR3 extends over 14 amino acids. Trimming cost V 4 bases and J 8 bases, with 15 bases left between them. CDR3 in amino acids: CASSPRQARDTIYF. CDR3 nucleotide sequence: TGTGCCAGCAGCCCGCGGCAGGCCCGAGACACCATATATTTT.

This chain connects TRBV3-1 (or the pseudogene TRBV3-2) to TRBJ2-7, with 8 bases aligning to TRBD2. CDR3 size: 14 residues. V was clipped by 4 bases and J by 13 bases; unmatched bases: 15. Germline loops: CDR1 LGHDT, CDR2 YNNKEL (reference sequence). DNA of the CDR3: TGTGCCAGCAGCCCACTACGGGGGGGCGGGGGCGAATACTTC. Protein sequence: CASSPLRGGGGEYF.

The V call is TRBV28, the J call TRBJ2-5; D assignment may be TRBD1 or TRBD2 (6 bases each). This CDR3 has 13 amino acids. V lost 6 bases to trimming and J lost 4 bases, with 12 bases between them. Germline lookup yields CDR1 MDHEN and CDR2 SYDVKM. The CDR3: CASRPEGGETQYF. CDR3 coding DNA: TGTGCCAGCAGGCCCGAGGGGGGAGAGACCCAGTACTTC.

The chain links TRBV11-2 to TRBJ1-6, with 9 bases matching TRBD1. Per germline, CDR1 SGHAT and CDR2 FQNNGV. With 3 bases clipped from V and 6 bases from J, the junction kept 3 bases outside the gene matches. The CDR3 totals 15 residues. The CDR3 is CASSFGQGSNSPLHF. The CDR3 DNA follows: TGTGCCAGCAGCTTTGGACAGGGGAGTAATTCACCCCTCCACTTT.

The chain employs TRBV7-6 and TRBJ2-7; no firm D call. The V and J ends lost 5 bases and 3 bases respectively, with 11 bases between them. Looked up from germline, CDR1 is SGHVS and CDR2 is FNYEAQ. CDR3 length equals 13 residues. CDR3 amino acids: CASSKSRVYEQYF. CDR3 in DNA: TGTGCCAGCAGCAAAAGTCGGGTCTACGAGCAGTACTTC.

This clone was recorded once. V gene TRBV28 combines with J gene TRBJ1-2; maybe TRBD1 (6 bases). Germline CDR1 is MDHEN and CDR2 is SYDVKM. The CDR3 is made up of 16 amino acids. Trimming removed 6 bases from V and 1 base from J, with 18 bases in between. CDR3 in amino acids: CASRTAAGGHNYGYTF. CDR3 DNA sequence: TGTGCCAGCAGGACGGCCGCCGGGGGCCATAACTATGGCTACACCTTC.

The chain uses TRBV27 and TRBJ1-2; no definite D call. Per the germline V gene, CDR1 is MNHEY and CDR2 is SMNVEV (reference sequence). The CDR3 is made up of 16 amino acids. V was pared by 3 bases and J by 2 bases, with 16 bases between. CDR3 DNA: TGTGCCAGCAGTTTTCATAAGACACCCGAAAACTATGGCTACACCTTC. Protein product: CASSFHKTPENYGYTF.

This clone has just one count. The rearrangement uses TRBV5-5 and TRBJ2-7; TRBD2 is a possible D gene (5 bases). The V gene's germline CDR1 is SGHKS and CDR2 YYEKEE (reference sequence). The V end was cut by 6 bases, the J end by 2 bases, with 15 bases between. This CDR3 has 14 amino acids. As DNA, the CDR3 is TGTGCCAGCACCCGCGGCAGCGGTGCCTACGAGCAGTACTTC. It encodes CASTRGSGAYEQYF.

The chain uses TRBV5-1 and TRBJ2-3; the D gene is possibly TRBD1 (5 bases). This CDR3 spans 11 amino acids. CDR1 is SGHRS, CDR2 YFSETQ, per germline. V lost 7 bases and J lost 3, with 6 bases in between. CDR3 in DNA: TGCGCCAGCGCAGGGACAGATACGCAGTATTTT. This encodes CASAGTDTQYF.

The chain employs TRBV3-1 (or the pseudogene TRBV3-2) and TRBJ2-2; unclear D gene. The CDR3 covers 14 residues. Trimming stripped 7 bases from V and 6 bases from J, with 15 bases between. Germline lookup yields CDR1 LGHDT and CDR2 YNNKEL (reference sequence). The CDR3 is CASTPTRAAGELFF. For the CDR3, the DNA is TGTGCCAGCACCCCCACCCGGGCTGCCGGGGAGCTGTTTTTT.

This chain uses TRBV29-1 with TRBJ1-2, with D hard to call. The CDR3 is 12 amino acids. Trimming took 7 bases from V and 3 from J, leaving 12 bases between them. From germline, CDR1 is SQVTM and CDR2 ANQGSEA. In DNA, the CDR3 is TGCAGCGCTGTGCCAGTGGACTATGGCTACACCTTC. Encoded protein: CSAVPVDYGYTF.

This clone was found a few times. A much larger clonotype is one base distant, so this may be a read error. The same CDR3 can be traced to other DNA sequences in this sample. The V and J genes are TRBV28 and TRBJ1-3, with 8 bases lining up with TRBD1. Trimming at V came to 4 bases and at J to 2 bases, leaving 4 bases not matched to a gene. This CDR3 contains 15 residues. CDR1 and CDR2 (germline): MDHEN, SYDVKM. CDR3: CASSSDRVPGNTIYF. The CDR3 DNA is TGTGCCAGCAGTTCGGACAGGGTCCCTGGAAACACCATATATTTT.

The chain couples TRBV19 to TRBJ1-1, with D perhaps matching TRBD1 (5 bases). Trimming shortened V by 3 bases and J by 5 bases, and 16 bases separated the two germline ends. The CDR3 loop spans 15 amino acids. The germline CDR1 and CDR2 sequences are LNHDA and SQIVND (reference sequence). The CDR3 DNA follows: TGTGCCAGTAGTATCGGGAGACCGGAGGGGACTGAAGCTTTCTTT. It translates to CASSIGRPEGTEAFF. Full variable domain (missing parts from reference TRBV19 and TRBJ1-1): DGGITQSPKYLFRKEGQNVTLSCEQNLNHDAMYWYRQDPGQGLRLIYYSQIVNDFQKGDIAEGYSVSREKKESFPLTVTSAQKNPTAFYLCASSIGRPEGTEAFFGQGTRLTVV.

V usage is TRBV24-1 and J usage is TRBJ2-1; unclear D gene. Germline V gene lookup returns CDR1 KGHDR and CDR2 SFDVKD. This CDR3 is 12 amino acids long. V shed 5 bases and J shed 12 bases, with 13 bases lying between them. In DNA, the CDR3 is TGTGCCACCAGTGCCCCGGTGGGTTGGCAGTTCTTC. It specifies CATSAPVGWQFF.

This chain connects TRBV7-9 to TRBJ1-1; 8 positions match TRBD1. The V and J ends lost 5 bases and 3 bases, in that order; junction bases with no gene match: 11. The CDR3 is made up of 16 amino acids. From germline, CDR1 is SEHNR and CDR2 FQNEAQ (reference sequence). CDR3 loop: CASSPWTGMMDTEAFF. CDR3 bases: TGTGCCAGCAGCCCCTGGACAGGGATGATGGACACTGAAGCTTTCTTT. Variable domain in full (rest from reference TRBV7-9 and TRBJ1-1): DTGVSQNPRHKITKRGQNVTFRCDPISEHNRLYWYRQTLGQGPEFLTYFQNEAQLEKSRLLSDRFSAERPKGSFSTLEIQRTEQGDSAMYLCASSPWTGMMDTEAFFGQGTRLTVV.

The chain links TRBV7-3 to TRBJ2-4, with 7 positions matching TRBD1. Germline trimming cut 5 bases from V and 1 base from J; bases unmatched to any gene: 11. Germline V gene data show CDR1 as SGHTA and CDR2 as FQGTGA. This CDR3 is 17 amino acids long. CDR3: CASSPNARGSAKNIQYF. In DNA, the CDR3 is TGTGCCAGCAGCCCTAACGCCAGGGGGTCTGCCAAAAACATTCAGTACTTC.